A selection of T cell receptor beta chains follows, all from one sample in a study of shared clonotypes between healthy human individuals. Profiled with immunoSEQ multiplex PCR; TCRdb holds only in-frame clones, not every one. Among under 2.5 million clones listed, under 95% were seen once. The specimen was naive CD4+ T cells from PBMCs. These receptors originate from a young man in good health. Some clones in this sample may be carry-over from other donors' samples. The CDR3 runs from the conserved cysteine through the conserved F or W. D genes are given only for firm matches. Only part of the rows carry a size: once, few, many, or a class if the clone is expanded.

d_call	clone_size	v_call	j_call	cdr3_aa	cdr3_nt
TRBD2	.	TRBV11-2	TRBJ2-7	CASSYLAGGEQYF	TGTGCCAGCAGCTACTTAGCGGGAGGCGAGCAGTACTTC
.	.	TRBV4-1	TRBJ2-4	CASSQDSQINIQYF	TGCGCCAGCAGCCAAGATTCACAGATAAACATTCAGTACTTC
.	.	TRBV11-3	TRBJ2-5	CASSRRGEETQYF	TGTGCCAGCAGCAGAAGGGGGGAAGAGACCCAGTACTTC
.	.	TRBV19	TRBJ2-3	CASSTRGDTQYF	TGTGCCAGTAGTACCAGGGGAGATACGCAGTATTTT
TRBD1	.	TRBV5-8	TRBJ2-3	CASSLGRTGLFGDTQYF	TGTGCCAGCAGCTTGGGCCGGACAGGTCTCTTTGGAGATACGCAGTATTTT
TRBD1	once	TRBV7-8	TRBJ2-7	CASSPLTGGVGEQYF	TGTGCCAGCAGCCCTCTGACAGGGGGCGTAGGGGAGCAGTACTTC
.	.	TRBV5-1	TRBJ1-1	CASSLESGITEAFF	TGCGCCAGCAGCTTGGAATCAGGGATTACTGAAGCTTTCTTT
.	.	TRBV5-6	TRBJ2-1	CASRVTNSYNEQFF	TGTGCCAGCAGGGTGACAAACTCCTACAATGAGCAGTTCTTC
.	once	TRBV6-1	TRBJ1-2	CASSEMRADYGYTF	TGTGCCAGCAGTGAAATGAGGGCTGACTATGGCTACACCTTC
.	once	TRBV5-1	TRBJ1-2	CASSQGLTTGNYGYTF	TGCGCCAGCAGCCAAGGCCTTACCACAGGGAACTATGGCTACACCTTC
TRBD2	.	TRBV29-1	TRBJ2-7	CSVAGGGLEQYF	TGCAGCGTCGCCGGGGGGGGTTTGGAGCAGTACTTC
.	.	TRBV6-5	TRBJ1-1	CASSYSRNTEAFF	TGTGCCAGCAGTTACTCGAGGAACACTGAAGCTTTCTTT
TRBD1	.	TRBV5-1	TRBJ1-2	CASSFGGQGYGYTF	TGCGCCAGCAGCTTTGGAGGACAGGGCTATGGCTACACCTTC
.	.	TRBV6-6	TRBJ2-7	CASSQSSYEQYF	TGTGCCAGCAGTCAGAGCTCCTACGAGCAGTACTTC
TRBD2	.	TRBV5-4	TRBJ2-1	CASSLLVGSGASYNEQFF	TGTGCCAGCAGCCTTCTTGTTGGTAGCGGGGCTTCCTACAATGAGCAGTTCTTC
TRBD2	.	TRBV5-1	TRBJ2-2	CASRSSGATNTGELFF	TGCGCCAGCAGAAGTAGCGGGGCCACGAACACCGGGGAGCTGTTTTTT
TRBD1	few	TRBV5-1	TRBJ2-2	CASRNPGGGELFF	TGCGCCAGCAGAAATCCAGGGGGCGGGGAGCTGTTTTTT
TRBD1	.	TRBV9	TRBJ2-2	CASSGAPTGSGELFF	TGTGCCAGCAGCGGAGCCCCGACAGGGTCCGGGGAGCTGTTTTTT
.	.	TRBV27	TRBJ1-1	CASSLLGGDTEAFF	TGTGCCAGCAGTCTCCTAGGTGGGGACACTGAAGCTTTCTTT
TRBD2	.	TRBV19	TRBJ2-7	CASSIGLAGAGEQYF	TGTGCCAGTAGTATCGGCCTAGCGGGAGCTGGCGAGCAGTACTTC
.	.	TRBV7-9	TRBJ2-2	CASSEPGPRTGELFF	TGTGCCAGCAGCGAACCGGGCCCGAGAACCGGGGAGCTGTTTTTT
.	few	TRBV20-1	TRBJ1-3	CSAQGNTIYF	TGCAGTGCTCAAGGAAACACCATATATTTT
.	.	TRBV6-5	TRBJ1-1	CASIPRGRFNTEAFF	TGTGCCAGCATCCCACGGGGGAGGTTTAACACTGAAGCTTTCTTT
.	once	TRBV7-2	TRBJ2-7	CASSLGTADYEQYF	TGTGCCAGCAGCTTAGGGACAGCAGATTACGAGCAGTACTTC
TRBD2	.	TRBV2	TRBJ2-1	CASRLLAGVGNEQFF	TGTGCCAGCAGACTACTAGCGGGAGTCGGCAATGAGCAGTTCTTC
.	.	TRBV27	TRBJ1-2	CASSLRGNKGYTF	TGTGCCAGCAGTTTACGGGGTAATAAGGGCTACACCTTC
.	.	TRBV30	TRBJ1-1	CAWSRTAMNTEAFF	TGTGCCTGGAGCCGGACAGCGATGAACACTGAAGCTTTCTTT
TRBD1	.	TRBV11-2	TRBJ2-7	CATKGLLGTGLYEQYF	TGTGCCACCAAGGGCCTTTTAGGGACAGGGTTGTACGAGCAGTACTTC
.	.	TRBV6-5	TRBJ1-5	CASSVLRGINQPQHF	TGTGCCAGCTCTGTTTTGAGGGGAATCAATCAGCCCCAGCATTTT
.	.	TRBV28	TRBJ1-2	CASTKGQGRGWLYGYTF	TGTGCCAGCACCAAAGGGCAAGGACGGGGGTGGTTGTATGGCTACACCTTC
TRBD1	once	TRBV5-6	TRBJ2-3	CASSRDRGNTQYF	TGTGCCAGCAGCCGGGACAGGGGAAATACGCAGTATTTT
TRBD2	.	TRBV6-5	TRBJ2-5	CASSPTSGVLETQYF	TGTGCCAGCAGTCCCACTAGCGGGGTACTGGAGACCCAGTACTTC
TRBD2	.	TRBV5-6	TRBJ2-3	CASRLGLAGTDTQYF	TGTGCCAGCAGGTTGGGACTAGCGGGCACAGATACGCAGTATTTT
.	.	TRBV19	TRBJ2-4	CASSISSGPVQYF	TGTGCCAGTAGTATATCCTCTGGGCCGGTGCAGTACTTC
.	.	TRBV20-1	TRBJ2-1	CSAPRGHEQFF	TGCAGTGCTCCGCGGGGGCACGAGCAGTTCTTC
TRBD1	.	TRBV30	TRBJ1-5	CAWSVTGGVQPQHF	TGTGCCTGGAGTGTAACAGGGGGCGTTCAGCCCCAGCATTTT
.	.	TRBV30	TRBJ1-2	CACVPRVHYGYTF	TGTGCCTGCGTACCACGGGTTCACTATGGCTACACCTTC
TRBD2	.	TRBV27	TRBJ2-7	CASSRKREGGYEQYF	TGTGCCAGCAGCCGCAAGCGGGAGGGAGGATACGAGCAGTACTTC
.	.	TRBV28	TRBJ2-2	CASTSPNTGELFF	TGTGCCAGCACTAGTCCGAACACCGGGGAGCTGTTTTTT
.	.	TRBV20-1	TRBJ2-7	CSAGGTIEQYF	TGCAGTGCCGGAGGGACAATCGAGCAGTACTTC
.	.	TRBV7-8	TRBJ2-2	CASSLAAGELFF	TGTGCCAGCAGCTTAGCTGCCGGGGAGCTGTTTTTT
.	once	TRBV4-1	TRBJ1-4	CASSQDSTRHPGDEKLFF	TGCGCCAGCAGCCAAGATTCAACTCGACACCCCGGGGATGAAAAACTGTTTTTT
TRBD1	.	TRBV28	TRBJ2-7	CASSTWTGGSYEQYF	TGTGCCAGCAGTACCTGGACAGGGGGCTCTTACGAGCAGTACTTC
.	.	TRBV2	TRBJ2-7	CASRRVLYEQYF	TGTGCCAGCCGTCGGGTACTCTACGAGCAGTACTTC
TRBD2	.	TRBV6-1	TRBJ2-2	CASSGRLAGLSGELFF	TGTGCCAGCAGTGGTCGACTAGCGGGACTTTCCGGGGAGCTGTTTTTT